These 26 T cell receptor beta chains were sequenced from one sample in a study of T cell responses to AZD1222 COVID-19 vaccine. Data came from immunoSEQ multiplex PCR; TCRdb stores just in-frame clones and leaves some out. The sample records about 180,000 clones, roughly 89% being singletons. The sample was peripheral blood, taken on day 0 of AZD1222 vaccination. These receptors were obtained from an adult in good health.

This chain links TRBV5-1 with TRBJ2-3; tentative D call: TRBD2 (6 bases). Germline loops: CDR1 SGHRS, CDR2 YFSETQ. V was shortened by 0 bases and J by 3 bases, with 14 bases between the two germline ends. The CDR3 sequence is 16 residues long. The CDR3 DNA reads TGCGCCAGCAGCTTGGGTGGGACTTTGAGAACAGATACGCAGTATTTT. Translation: CASSLGGTLRTDTQYF.

This CDR3 reads CASSRGGTTEAFF. DNA for the CDR3: TGTGCCAGCAGCCGGGGGGGGACCACTGAAGCTTTCTTT. The chain couples TRBV5-4 to TRBJ1-1, with TRBD1 as a possible D gene (5 bases). V was clipped by 4 bases and J by 4 bases, with 11 bases between them. CDR1 SGHNT and CDR2 YYREEE come from the germline V gene (reference sequence). CDR3 length: 13 amino acids.

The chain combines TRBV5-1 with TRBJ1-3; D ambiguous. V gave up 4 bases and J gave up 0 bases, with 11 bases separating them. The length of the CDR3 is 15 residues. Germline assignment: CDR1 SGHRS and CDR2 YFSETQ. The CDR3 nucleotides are TGCGCCAGCAGCGAGGAGGTAATCTCTGGAAACACCATATATTTT. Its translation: CASSEEVISGNTIYF.

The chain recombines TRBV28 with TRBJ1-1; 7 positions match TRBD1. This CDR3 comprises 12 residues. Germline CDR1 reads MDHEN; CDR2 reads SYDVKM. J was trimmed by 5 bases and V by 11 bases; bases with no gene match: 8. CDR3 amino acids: CASRGGATEAFF. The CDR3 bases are TGTGCCTCCAGGGGGGGCGCGACTGAAGCTTTCTTT.

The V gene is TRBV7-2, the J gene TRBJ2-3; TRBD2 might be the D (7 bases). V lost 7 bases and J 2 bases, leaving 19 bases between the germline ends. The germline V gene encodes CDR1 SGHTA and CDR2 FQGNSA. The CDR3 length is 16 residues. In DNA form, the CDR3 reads TGTGCCAGCACCGCACGGGGGGCGGGATTCACAGATACGCAGTATTTT. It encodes CASTARGAGFTDTQYF.

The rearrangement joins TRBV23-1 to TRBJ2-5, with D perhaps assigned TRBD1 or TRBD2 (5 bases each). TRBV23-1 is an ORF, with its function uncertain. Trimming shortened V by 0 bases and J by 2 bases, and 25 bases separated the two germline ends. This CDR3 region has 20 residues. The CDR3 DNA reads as TGCGCCAGCAGTCAATCACCCCCCCCGGGGCAGTGTCGGTCTCAAGAGACCCAGTACTTC. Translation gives CASSQSPPPGQCRSQETQYF.

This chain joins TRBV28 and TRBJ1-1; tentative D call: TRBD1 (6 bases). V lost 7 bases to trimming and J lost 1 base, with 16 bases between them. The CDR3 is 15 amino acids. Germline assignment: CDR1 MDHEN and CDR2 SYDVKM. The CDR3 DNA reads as TGTGCCAGCATCACGGCAGGGGCGGAGAACACTGAAGCTTTCTTT. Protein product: CASITAGAENTEAFF.

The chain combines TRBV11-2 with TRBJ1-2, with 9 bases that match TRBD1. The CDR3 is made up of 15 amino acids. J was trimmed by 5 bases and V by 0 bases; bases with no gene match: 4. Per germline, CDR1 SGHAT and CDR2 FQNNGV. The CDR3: CASSLDPGTGYGYTF. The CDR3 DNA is TGTGCCAGCAGCTTAGATCCCGGGACAGGGTATGGCTACACCTTC.

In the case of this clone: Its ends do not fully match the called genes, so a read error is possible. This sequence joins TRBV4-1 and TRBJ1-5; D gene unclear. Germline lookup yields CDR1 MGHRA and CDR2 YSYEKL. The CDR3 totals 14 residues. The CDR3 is CASSQGHNNQPQHF. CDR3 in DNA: TGCGCCAGCAGTCAAGGGCACAACAATCAGCCCCAGCATTTT.

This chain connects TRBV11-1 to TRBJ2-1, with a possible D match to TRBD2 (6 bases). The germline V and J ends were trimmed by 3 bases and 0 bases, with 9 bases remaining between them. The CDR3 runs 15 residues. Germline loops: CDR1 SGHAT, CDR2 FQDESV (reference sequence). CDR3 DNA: TGTGCCAGCAGCTTCGTGACTAGCTCCTACAATGAGCAGTTCTTC. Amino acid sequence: CASSFVTSSYNEQFF.

The CDR3 loop reads CAWSVIGRTGRHSSYGYTF. The DNA for the CDR3 is TGTGCCTGGAGTGTAATCGGCCGGACAGGGAGACATAGCAGTTATGGCTACACCTTC. The chain joins TRBV30 to TRBJ1-2; 8 bases are shared with TRBD1. Germline-derived CDR1 and CDR2 are GTSNPN and SVGIG (reference sequence). The CDR3 has 19 amino acids. V dropped 0 bases and J dropped 5; count of bases not matched to a gene: 20.

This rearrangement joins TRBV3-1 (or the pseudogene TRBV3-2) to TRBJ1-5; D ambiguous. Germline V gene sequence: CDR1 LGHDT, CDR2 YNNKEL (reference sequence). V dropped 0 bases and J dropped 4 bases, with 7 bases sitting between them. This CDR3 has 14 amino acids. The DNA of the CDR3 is TGTGCCAGCAGCCAAGAGCCCTCTAATCAGCCCCAGCATTTT. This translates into CASSQEPSNQPQHF.

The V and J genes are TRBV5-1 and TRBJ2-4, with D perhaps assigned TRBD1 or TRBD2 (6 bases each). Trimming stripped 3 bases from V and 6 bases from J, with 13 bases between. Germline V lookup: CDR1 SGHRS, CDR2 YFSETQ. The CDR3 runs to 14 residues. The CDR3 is CASSSRGGLNIQYF. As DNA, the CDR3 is TGCGCCAGCAGCTCCAGGGGAGGATTAAACATTCAGTACTTC.

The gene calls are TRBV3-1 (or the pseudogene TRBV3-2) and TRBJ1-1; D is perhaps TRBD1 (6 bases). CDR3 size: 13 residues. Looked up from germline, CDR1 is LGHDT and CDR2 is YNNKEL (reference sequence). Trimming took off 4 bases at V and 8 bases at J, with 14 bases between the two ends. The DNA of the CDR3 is TGTGCCAGCAGCCGCATAGAGGGGGTCGAAGCTTTCTTT. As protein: CASSRIEGVEAFF.

The CDR3, as DNA: TGTGCCACCAGTTCCAAGGCGGGGGCCAACGTCCTGACTTTC. Its translation: CATSSKAGANVLTF. The V gene is TRBV24-1, the J gene TRBJ2-6; D remains unclear. V lost 6 bases to trimming and J lost 4 bases, with 9 bases between them. This CDR3 comprises 14 residues. In germline, CDR1 is KGHDR, CDR2 SFDVKD.

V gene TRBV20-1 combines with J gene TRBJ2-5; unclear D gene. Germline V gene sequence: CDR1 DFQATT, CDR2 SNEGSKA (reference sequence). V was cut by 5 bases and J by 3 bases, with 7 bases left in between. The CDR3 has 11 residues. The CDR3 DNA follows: TGCAGTGCTTATTTTGAAGAGACCCAGTACTTC. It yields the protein CSAYFEETQYF.

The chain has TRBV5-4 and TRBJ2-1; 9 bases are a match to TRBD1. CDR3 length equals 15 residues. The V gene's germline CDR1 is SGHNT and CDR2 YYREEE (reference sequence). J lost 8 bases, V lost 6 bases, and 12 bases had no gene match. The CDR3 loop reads CASISGQGGTDEQFF. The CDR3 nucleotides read TGTGCCAGCATCTCGGGACAGGGTGGGACCGATGAGCAGTTCTTC.

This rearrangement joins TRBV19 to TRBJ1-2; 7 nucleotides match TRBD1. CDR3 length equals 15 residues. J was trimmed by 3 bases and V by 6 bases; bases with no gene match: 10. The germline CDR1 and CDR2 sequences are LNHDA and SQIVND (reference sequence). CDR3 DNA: TGTGCCAGTAGGGAGGGTCGTGACAGGGACTATGGCTACACCTTC. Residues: CASREGRDRDYGYTF.

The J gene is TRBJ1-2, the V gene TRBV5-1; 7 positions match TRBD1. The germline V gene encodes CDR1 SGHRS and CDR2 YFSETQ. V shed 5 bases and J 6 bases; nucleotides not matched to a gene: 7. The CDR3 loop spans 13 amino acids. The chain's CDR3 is CASRRDRVDGYTF. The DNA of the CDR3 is TGCGCCAGCAGACGTGACAGGGTTGATGGCTACACCTTC.

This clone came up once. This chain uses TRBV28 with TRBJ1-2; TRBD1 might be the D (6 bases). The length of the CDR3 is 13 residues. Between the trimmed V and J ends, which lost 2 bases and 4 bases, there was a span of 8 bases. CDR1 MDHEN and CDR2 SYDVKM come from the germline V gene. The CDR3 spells CASSLGGAYGYTF. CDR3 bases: TGTGCCAGCAGTTTAGGGGGGGCCTATGGCTACACCTTC.

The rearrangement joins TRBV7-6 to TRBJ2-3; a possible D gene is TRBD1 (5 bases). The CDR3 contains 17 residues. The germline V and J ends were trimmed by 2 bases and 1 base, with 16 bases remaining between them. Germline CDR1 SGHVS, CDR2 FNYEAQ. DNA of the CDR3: TGTGCCAGCAGCTTAAGCGCAGTGGCAGGGCGCACAGATACGCAGTATTTT. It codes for CASSLSAVAGRTDTQYF.

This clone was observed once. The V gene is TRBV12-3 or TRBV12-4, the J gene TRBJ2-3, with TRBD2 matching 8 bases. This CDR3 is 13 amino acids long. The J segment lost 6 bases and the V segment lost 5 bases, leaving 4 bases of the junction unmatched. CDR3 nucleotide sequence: TGTGCCAGCAGTCTTCGGGAGGGGGATACGCAGTATTTT. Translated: CASSLREGDTQYF.

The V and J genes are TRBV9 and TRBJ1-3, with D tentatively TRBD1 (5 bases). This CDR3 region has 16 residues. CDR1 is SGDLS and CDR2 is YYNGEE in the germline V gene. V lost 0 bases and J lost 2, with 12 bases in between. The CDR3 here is CASSVAGGATGNTIYF. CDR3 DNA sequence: TGTGCCAGCAGCGTAGCTGGAGGGGCTACTGGAAACACCATATATTTT.

The CDR3 reads CASRPTGNSNQPQHF. The DNA of the CDR3 is TGTGCCAGTAGGCCGACGGGTAATAGCAATCAGCCCCAGCATTTT. The genes are TRBV19 and TRBJ1-5; D is uncertain. CDR3 size: 15 residues. Per germline, CDR1 LNHDA and CDR2 SQIVND (reference sequence). V lost 6 bases, J lost 0 bases, and 12 bases lay in between.

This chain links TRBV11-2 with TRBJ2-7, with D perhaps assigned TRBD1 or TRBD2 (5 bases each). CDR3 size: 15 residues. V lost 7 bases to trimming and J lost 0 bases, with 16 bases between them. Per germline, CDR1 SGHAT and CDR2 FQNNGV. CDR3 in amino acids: CASTPGTWSSYEQYF. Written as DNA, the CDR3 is TGTGCCAGCACCCCCGGGACGTGGAGCTCCTACGAGCAGTACTTC.

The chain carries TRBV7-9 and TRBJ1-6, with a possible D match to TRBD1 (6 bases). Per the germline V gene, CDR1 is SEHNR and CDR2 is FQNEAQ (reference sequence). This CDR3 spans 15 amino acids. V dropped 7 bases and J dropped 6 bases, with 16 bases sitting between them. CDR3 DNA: TGTGCCAGCACCCTAGGGGGAATTGGTAATTCACCCCTCCACTTT. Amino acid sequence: CASTLGGIGNSPLHF. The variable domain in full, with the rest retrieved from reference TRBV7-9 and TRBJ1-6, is DTGVSQNPRHKITKRGQNVTFRCDPISEHNRLYWYRQTLGQGPEFLTYFQNEAQLEKSRLLSDRFSAERPKGSFSTLEIQRTEQGDSAMYLCASTLGGIGNSPLHFGNGTRLTVT.